The clone carrying this T cell receptor (beta chain) has only a few counts. CDR3 length: 14 residues. Per germline, CDR1 SGHRS and CDR2 YFSETQ. V shed 6 bases and J shed 4 bases, with 14 bases lying between them. This sample stems from a study of T-cell reconstitution after alpha-beta-depleted transplantation in children. Unique molecular identifiers were incorporated into the prepared TCRbeta library. A single record per CDR3 protein comes from TCRdb applying MiXCR to the PCR reads. The repertoire includes hundreds of thousands of distinct CDR3 sequences, 16% of them detected once, and 0.85% to 1.3% sits in the top ten.

The rearrangement joins TRBV5-1 to TRBJ2-1; TRBD2 is a possible D gene (5 bases). The receptor was derived from a human donor who donated a stem cell graft to a child with acute myeloid leukemia. The starting material was PBMCs from the stem cell graft donor, obtained from the stem cell graft. The CDR3 sequence is CASTRGGLYNEQFF. CDR3 bases: TGCGCCAGCACCCGTGGCGGGCTATACAATGAGCAGTTCTTC. Looking up the rest from reference TRBV5-1 and TRBJ2-1 gives the full variable domain: KAGVTQTPRYLIKTRGQQVTLSCSPISGHRSVSWYQQTPGQGLQFLFEYFSETQRNKGNFPGRFSGRQFSNSRSEMNVSTLELGDSALYLCASTRGGLYNEQFFGPGTRLTVL.